What follows is one T cell receptor (beta chain) and its context. The antigen is unknown. The entry originates in a study of cytomegalovirus exposure and HLA in healthy donors. Across the study: Later, an analysis reported that the 120 or so validation repertoires had used the same platform as the approximately 660 first-cohort repertoires.

The data were produced by immunoSEQ multiplex PCR, yet TCRdb's version contains in-frame clones alone and is incomplete. The sample records about 120,000 clones, 85% to 90% being singletons. Findings and caveats of the study: Most TCR sequences were rare, but some public TCRs occurred in many donors. In vitro confirmation showed three CMV-associated chains to be CMV antigen specific.

The germline V gene has CDR1 MNHEY and CDR2 SVGAGI. The CDR3 extends over 16 amino acids. V was trimmed by 2 bases and J by 1 base, leaving 11 bases between them. The donors were part of the validation cohort of 100 to 150 subjects. That cohort was separate from the first cohort, which comprised roughly 670 subjects. The chain employs TRBV6-5 and TRBJ2-2; maybe TRBD1 (6 bases). The TCR originated in a woman aged 18-30 years in good health and CMV-seropositive. The sequencing input was PBMCs. CDR3 nucleotides: TGTGCCAGCAGTTACGTGGGGACATTGAACACCGGGGAGCTGTTTTTT. Its translation is CASSYVGTLNTGELFF.